The rows below give T cell receptor beta chains drawn from one sample of a study of CD8 T cells in Susac syndrome. TCRdb re-called the immunoSEQ multiplex PCR reads with MiXCR, one entry per CDR3 protein. Found here are roughly 89,000 distinct CDR3 sequences, around 96% of them singletons; the top ten hold roughly 0.62%. Sequencing was carried out using CD8+ T cells from PBMCs. The receptors were sampled from a human donor with Susac syndrome. The CDR3 runs from the conserved cysteine through the conserved F or W. Each record gives: J gene, clone size, D gene, V gene, CDR3 protein, CDR3 DNA. The D gene is left open where the match is weak. Size values are once, few and many counts, or a class for expanded clones, and some rows have none.

TRBJ1-1	-	-	TRBV7-7	CASSLEKGFGGTEAFF	TGTGCTAGCAGCTTAGAGAAAGGGTTCGGCGGCACTGAAGCTTTCTTT
TRBJ2-7	-	-	TRBV15	CATSRARASSYEQYF	TGTGCCACCAGCAGAGCTCGGGCGAGCTCCTACGAGCAGTACTTC
TRBJ2-7	-	-	TRBV5-1	CASSLQTGSYEQYF	TGCGCCAGCAGCTTGCAGACTGGCTCCTACGAGCAGTACTTC
TRBJ2-3	-	TRBD2	TRBV25-1	CASSSGGSPSTDTQYF	TGTGCCAGCAGTAGCGGGGGGTCCCCTAGCACAGATACGCAGTATTTT
TRBJ2-3	-	-	TRBV5-1	CASRTGLTSDTQYF	TGCGCCAGCAGGACGGGGCTTACCTCAGATACGCAGTATTTT
TRBJ2-5	-	-	TRBV5-1	CASSLGQGQETQYF	TGCGCCAGCAGCTTGGGGCAGGGCCAAGAGACCCAGTACTTC
TRBJ2-3	-	-	TRBV24-1	CATSDSSHTDTQYF	TGTGCCACCAGTGACAGCTCCCACACAGATACGCAGTATTTT
TRBJ2-1	-	-	TRBV2	CASTHPIPPEQFF	TGTGCCAGCACCCACCCGATCCCCCCTGAGCAGTTCTTC
TRBJ1-5	-	-	TRBV4-2	CASSQDMGIQPQHF	TGTGCCAGCAGCCAAGATATGGGGATTCAGCCCCAGCATTTT
TRBJ1-2	-	-	TRBV6-5	CASSTSTDSYGYTF	TGTGCCAGCAGTACCTCTACCGACAGCTATGGCTACACCTTC
TRBJ1-1	-	-	TRBV29-1	CSVPPGQGNTEAFF	TGCAGCGTGCCGCCTGGGCAGGGTAATACTGAAGCTTTCTTT
TRBJ2-7	-	TRBD2	TRBV4-3	CASSQEAGPSSSYEQYF	TGCGCCAGCAGCCAAGAAGCGGGACCGAGCAGCTCCTACGAGCAGTACTTC
TRBJ2-3	-	-	TRBV3-1	CASSAAHPICHEDTQYF	TGTGCCAGCAGCGCGGCCCATCCCATTTGTCATGAAGATACGCAGTATTTT
TRBJ1-4	-	-	TRBV6-5	CASSSGPRQRTNEKLFF	TGTGCCAGCAGTTCGGGACCTCGGCAGCGTACTAATGAAAAACTGTTTTTT
TRBJ2-1	-	TRBD1	TRBV6-6	CASTRTGDNEQFF	TGTGCCAGCACCAGAACAGGGGACAATGAGCAGTTCTTC
TRBJ2-7	-	-	TRBV10-2	CATSENSYEQYF	TGCGCCACTTCCGAGAACTCCTACGAGCAGTACTTC
TRBJ2-1	-	-	TRBV29-1	CSVDGASDYPRGNEQFF	TGCAGCGTTGATGGCGCCAGCGACTACCCTAGAGGGAATGAGCAGTTCTTC
TRBJ1-4	-	-	TRBV7-6	CASSLASYEKLFF	TGTGCCAGCAGCTTAGCGTCTTACGAAAAACTGTTTTTT
TRBJ1-5	-	-	TRBV2	CASRAPGNQPQHF	TGTGCCAGCAGGGCTCCCGGTAATCAGCCCCAGCATTTT
TRBJ2-1	-	TRBD2	TRBV9	CASSVAGTSGHNEQFF	TGTGCCAGCAGCGTAGCCGGGACTAGCGGTCACAATGAGCAGTTCTTC
TRBJ2-7	-	-	TRBV4-1	CASSQVGTLGYEQYF	TGCGCCAGCAGCCAAGTGGGCACTCTCGGCTACGAGCAGTACTTC
TRBJ1-1	-	TRBD1	TRBV4-3	CASSQDGGQVNTEAFF	TGCGCCAGCAGCCAAGATGGAGGACAGGTGAACACTGAAGCTTTCTTT
TRBJ1-1	once	-	TRBV25-1	CASRQQGGNTEAFF	TGTGCCAGCAGACAGCAAGGGGGGAACACTGAAGCTTTCTTT
TRBJ2-6	-	-	TRBV18	CASSPQPGLTRSGANVLTF	TGTGCCAGCTCACCCCAACCGGGGCTGACCCGCTCTGGGGCCAACGTCCTGACTTTC
TRBJ2-1	-	TRBD2	TRBV4-3	CASSQYTGRLATNEQFF	TGCGCCAGCAGCCAATACACGGGGCGACTAGCAACGAATGAGCAGTTCTTC
TRBJ2-3	-	TRBD2	TRBV20-1	CSAQTPAGGSADTQYF	TGCAGTGCTCAAACCCCAGCGGGGGGCAGTGCAGATACGCAGTATTTT
TRBJ2-5	-	TRBD2	TRBV9	CASSPASGGGYQETQYF	TGTGCCAGCAGCCCGGCAAGCGGGGGGGGGTACCAAGAGACCCAGTACTTC
TRBJ1-1	-	TRBD1	TRBV27	CASSLLTGYTEAFF	TGTGCCAGCAGTTTATTGACAGGGTACACTGAAGCTTTCTTT
TRBJ2-7	-	-	TRBV9	CASSVDSSGGEQYF	TGTGCCAGCAGCGTAGATAGTAGCGGAGGCGAGCAGTACTTC
TRBJ2-1	-	TRBD2	TRBV6-5	CASSFAGGTNEQFF	TGTGCCAGCAGTTTCGCGGGGGGCACGAATGAGCAGTTCTTC
TRBJ2-1	-	-	TRBV30	CAWRGLPSNEQFF	TGTGCCTGGAGAGGGCTACCCTCAAATGAGCAGTTCTTC
TRBJ2-3	-	-	TRBV30	CAWDGLSTDTQYF	TGTGCCTGGGACGGGCTCTCGACAGATACGCAGTATTTT
TRBJ2-3	-	TRBD2	TRBV7-7	CASSLTSGATDTQYF	TGTGCTAGCAGCCTAACTAGCGGGGCCACAGATACGCAGTATTTT